The sequence of this T cell receptor (beta chain) was determined in a study of spatial heterogeneity in lung cancer (dated by TCRdb to 2018 to 2020). At the level of the whole study: More beta-chain than alpha-chain transcripts were consistently detected, likely reflecting higher beta-chain transcript abundance. In tumor regions, TCR transcript counts showed a strong correlation with a T cell transcriptional module score derived from matched bulk RNA-seq. In the raw uncorrected reads, each unique combination of TCR and UMI appeared on average more than ten times. In non-small cell lung cancer, the study made a quantitative comparison of TCR alpha and beta repertoires among multiple tumor regions, matched nontumor lung and blood. Nonsynonymous mutation counts, determined by whole-exome sequencing of tumor tissue, were related to TCR repertoire features. At surgery, both alpha and beta chains were TCR-sequenced in 200 to 250 tumor regions, over 61 matched nontumor lung samples and around 50 PBMC samples. The study at large found these results: Confirming at a functional level the hypothesis that regional TCRs recognize regional mutations was considered to require additional single-cell paired TCR alpha and beta sequencing. The count of ubiquitous expanded TCRs correlated with the count of ubiquitous nonsynonymous mutations, and the count of regional expanded TCRs correlated with the count of regional nonsynonymous mutations. Estimated TCR-seq coverage of tumor T cells was only around 7.1% for alpha chains and around 13% for beta chains. The number of expanded intratumoral alpha and beta TCRs correlated with the tumor nonsynonymous mutation count.

On this clonotype itself: Its target antigen remains unknown. No quality values exist for individual bases; no much larger clone is one base distant.

The time point label, as the study defines it: sample taken at primary tumor resection. Samples were obtained from approximately 76 patients with early-stage, untreated non-small cell lung cancer from the lung TRACERx cohort. TCR sequencing used whole RNA extracted from tumor and nontumor lung tissue, or from cryopreserved PBMC samples, without cell sorting. Patients were selected for TCR sequencing only if sufficient RNA was available from at least two tumor regions. Tumor and adjacent nontumor lung specimens were reviewed by a lung pathologist before selection. Library creation used 5' RACE. TCRdb records NextSeq 500 as the sequencer. The TCR library protocol attached a unique molecular identifier to each TCR cDNA molecule to allow correction of PCR and sequencing errors. On the study's bioinformatics: TCR identification, UMI-based error correction and CDR3 extraction were performed with Decombinator tools. Expanded TCRs were defined as those above a frequency of 2 per 1,000, corresponding to the top 1% of the tumor frequency distribution. Expanded tumor TCRs were classed as regional if statistically deemed absent (corrected P<0.05) from at least one tumor region, otherwise ubiquitous. Each repertoire was subsampled 100 times to 5,000 TCRs, after which Renyi diversity was computed with the R vegan package. CDR3 similarity networks were built from amino acid triplet string-kernel similarity, with CDR3s being connected when pairwise similarity was above 0.82. Using fastp at Q25 and MiXCR, TCRdb reprocessed the public reads and kept productive beta chains. Every CDR3 protein is listed once, alongside the most common genes and DNA of its rows. TCRdb, not the authors, supplied the V and J calls. This sample lists about 28,000 distinct CDR3 sequences; under 8.5% were detected once. Approximately 24% of the sample rests with the top ten.

This specimen consisted of lung tumor tissue, obtained at surgery. The clonotype was recovered from a male donor with early-stage non-small cell lung cancer.

In nucleotide form, the sequence is TGTGCCAGCAGTATCACAGACACTGAAGCTTTCTTT. This gives the protein CASSITDTEAFF. In this chain, TRBV28 is recombined with TRBJ1-1; the D gene assignment is ambiguous. From a lookup of the germline V gene, CDR1 and CDR2 are MDHEN and SYDVKM. Spanning cysteine to phenylalanine, the CDR3 consists of 12 amino acids. The retained sequence is limited to the CDR3, 36 bases, with the frame set at the first base. Trimming takes 5 bases from V and 3 bases from J, and the germline ends sit 7 bases apart.